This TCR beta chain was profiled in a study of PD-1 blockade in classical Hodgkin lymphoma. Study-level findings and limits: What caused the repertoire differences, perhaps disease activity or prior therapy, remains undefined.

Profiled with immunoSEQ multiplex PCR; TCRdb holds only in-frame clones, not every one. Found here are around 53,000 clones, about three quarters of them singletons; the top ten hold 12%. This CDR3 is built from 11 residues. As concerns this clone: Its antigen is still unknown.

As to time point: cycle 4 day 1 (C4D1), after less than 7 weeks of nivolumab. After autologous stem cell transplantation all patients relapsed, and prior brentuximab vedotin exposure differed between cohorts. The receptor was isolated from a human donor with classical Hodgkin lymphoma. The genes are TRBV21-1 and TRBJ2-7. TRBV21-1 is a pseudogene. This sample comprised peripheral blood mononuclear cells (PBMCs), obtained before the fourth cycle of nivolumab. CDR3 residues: CASKGPYEQYF. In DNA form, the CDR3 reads TGTGCCAGTAAGGGACCCTACGAGCAGTACTTC.